This T cell receptor (beta chain) was identified in a study of blood T cell repertoires in COVID-19. For the study at large: Donors in the United States, Italy and Spain gave samples during acute or convalescent COVID-19.

Original processing methods: Estimation of nucleated cell counts was performed using reference gene primer amplification. The protocol was immunoSEQ multiplex PCR, while the TCRdb copy is restricted to in-frame clones and leaves out a portion. V, J and clone size reflect that table, while D and trimming were determined from the DNA. The repertoire consists of 300,000 to 400,000 clones, with about 90% occurring once and the leading ten covering around 3%. V was shortened by 5 bases and J by 7 bases, with 15 bases between the two germline ends. The germline V gene encodes CDR1 SEHNR and CDR2 FQNEAQ (reference sequence). The CDR3 spans 13 residues.

The chain uses TRBV7-9 and TRBJ2-7; TRBD2 is a possible D gene (5 bases). This sequence was found in a woman aged 25-40 years with COVID-19, enrolled during active disease. Specimen: peripheral blood. CDR3 loop: CASSVSGEWEQYF. For the CDR3, the DNA is TGTGCCAGCAGCGTCTCCGGGGAGTGGGAGCAGTACTTC.